The rows below give T cell receptor beta chains drawn from one sample of a study of T cells in Graves' hyperthyroidism and ophthalmopathy. A single record per CDR3 protein comes from TCRdb applying MiXCR to the multiplex PCR reads. The repertoire holds around 100,000 distinct CDR3 sequences, with around 50% as singletons. Sequencing input: blood. The origin of the receptors is a man in his forties with Graves' hyperthyroidism. Both conserved end residues are part of each CDR3. The D gene is left open where the match is weak. Expanded clones are given a class, and other clones once, few, many or no size at all.

cdr3_nt cdr3_aa j_call d_call clone_size v_call
TGCGCCAGCAGCTTGGGACAGGGGGTTGACACCATATATTTT CASSLGQGVDTIYF TRBJ1-3 TRBD1 once TRBV5-1
TGTGCCTGGATACAGGGGGCAGGCACTGAAGCTTTCTTT CAWIQGAGTEAFF TRBJ1-1 TRBD1 . TRBV30
TGCAGTGCTAGCGATGGACAGCGCACAGATACGCAGTATTTT CSASDGQRTDTQYF TRBJ2-3 . . TRBV20-1
TGTGCCAGCAGCTTGGGCACGGGGCGCCTCCCCGGGGAGCTGTTTTTT CASSLGTGRLPGELFF TRBJ2-2 . many TRBV5-6
TGTGCCAGCAGTTTCGATAGGGCTAGCTCCTACAATGAGCAGTTCTTC CASSFDRASSYNEQFF TRBJ2-1 . . TRBV7-2
TGCGCCAGCAGGCTTAGGGACAGGGGGCTGTTTTTT CASRLRDRGLFF TRBJ2-2 TRBD1 . TRBV10-1
TGCGCCAGCAGCTCTGGCGGGGGCTACAATGAGCAGTTCTTC CASSSGGGYNEQFF TRBJ2-1 TRBD2 once TRBV5-1
TGCAGTGCTAGGCATGGGTTGGAGACCCAGTACTTC CSARHGLETQYF TRBJ2-5 . many TRBV20-1
TGTGCCAGCAGTGTAGGGGAACGCCGAAGCAATCAGCCCCAGCATTTT CASSVGERRSNQPQHF TRBJ1-5 . . TRBV9
TGTGCCAGCAGCCTACCGACTAGCGCCCGGGAGCAGTACTTC CASSLPTSAREQYF TRBJ2-7 TRBD2 . TRBV7-2
TGTGCCAGCAGCTATATCAAGGATACGCAGTATTTT CASSYIKDTQYF TRBJ2-3 . many TRBV7-9
TGTGCCAGCAGCCAAGATTTGGCAGGGGGAGGCTATGGCTACACCTTC CASSQDLAGGGYGYTF TRBJ1-2 TRBD1 many TRBV4-2
TGTGCCGGCAGCTTAGATCTCAGGGAGCTGTTTTTT CAGSLDLRELFF TRBJ2-2 . . TRBV7-2
TGTGCCACCAGCGTGGCGGGGGGTGGGGATACGCAGTATTTAAACCAAGAGACCCAGTACTTC CATSVAGGGDTQYLNQETQYF TRBJ2-5 TRBD2 . TRBV15
TGCGCCAGCAGCCATCCCGAAGGAGGACGGCCCATGGAGACCCAGTACTTC CASSHPEGGRPMETQYF TRBJ2-5 . many TRBV4-1
TGTGCCATCAGTGAGTCGGACAGGGTGCAAGAGACCCAGCATTTT CAISESDRVQETQHF TRBJ1-5 TRBD1 . TRBV10-3
TGTGCCAGCAGCTTAGTTGCAGGGGCCCTCACAGATACGCAGTATTTT CASSLVAGALTDTQYF TRBJ2-3 . many TRBV11-1
TGTGCCAGCAGCCAATTGGGCGCGACATCCTACAATGAGCAGTTCTTC CASSQLGATSYNEQFF TRBJ2-1 . many TRBV4-2
TGTGCCAGCAGCTTGGTAGGGTCCGAGGCCTACGAGCAGTACTTC CASSLVGSEAYEQYF TRBJ2-7 . many TRBV5-4
TGCAGCGTGATGAGGGGGGGCAATGAGCAGTTCTTC CSVMRGGNEQFF TRBJ2-1 . many TRBV29-1
TGTGCCAGCAGGCCGGGGGGGGCGGAGACCCAGCATTTT CASRPGGAETQHF TRBJ1-5 . . TRBV6-6
TGTGCAAGTCGCCCTAGGACAGGGGTGAACACCGGGGAGCTGTTTTTT CASRPRTGVNTGELFF TRBJ2-2 . . TRBV12-2
TGTGCCTGGAGTATAGGCTCTGGGGCCAACGTCCTGACTTTC CAWSIGSGANVLTF TRBJ2-6 . . TRBV30
TGCGCCAGCAGTGGCGGGGGGACCACAGATACGCAGTATTTT CASSGGGTTDTQYF TRBJ2-3 TRBD2 . TRBV10-1
TGTGCCAGCAGCTTAGGGACTGGGCTCGTCTTC CASSLGTGLVF TRBJ2-4 . many TRBV7-2
TGTGCCAGCAGCTTATCTTTTAGGGGCTACGAGCAGTACTTC CASSLSFRGYEQYF TRBJ2-7 . once TRBV7-4
TGTGCCAGCAGAGCAGGGTTGGATACCGGGGAGCTGTTTTTT CASRAGLDTGELFF TRBJ2-2 . . TRBV27
TGTGCCAGCAGCCGAGGGACGGCCTATGGCTACACCTTC CASSRGTAYGYTF TRBJ1-2 . many TRBV5-6
TGTGCCAGCTTCGGACGGGGGCACACTGAAGCTTTCTTT CASFGRGHTEAFF TRBJ1-1 . . TRBV18
TGTGCCAGCAGCTTAGGGGCAGGACTTCAGCCCCAGCATTTT CASSLGAGLQPQHF TRBJ1-5 . many TRBV7-2
TGTGCCAGCAGTCCGACACTGAACACTGAAGCTTTCTTT CASSPTLNTEAFF TRBJ1-1 . many TRBV6-5
TGCAGCGCCGATCCCTACCTAACTAGCGCCTACGAGCAGTACTTC CSADPYLTSAYEQYF TRBJ2-7 TRBD2 . TRBV29-1
TGTGCCAGCACTTCAGTTGGGTTTGAAGCTTTCTTT CASTSVGFEAFF TRBJ1-1 . many TRBV25-1
TGTGCCAGCAGTGCTAGCGGAAACTACAATGAGCAGTTCTTC CASSASGNYNEQFF TRBJ2-1 TRBD2 many TRBV2
TGTGCCAGCAGCTTTGTGGTCACAGATACGCAGTATTTT CASSFVVTDTQYF TRBJ2-3 . . TRBV11-2
TGCAGTGCCCGGGTGGGGGGATCCTATAATTCACCCCTCCACTTT CSARVGGSYNSPLHF TRBJ1-6 . many TRBV20-1
TGTGCGAGCAGCCTTGTGGGGTCAGGGGTGTTTTCACCCCTCCGCTTT CASSLVGSGVFSPLRF TRBJ1-6 . . TRBV7-2
TGCGCCAGCAGCCCCGGACAGGGAGCCCTCCTTAACACTGAAGCTTTCTTT CASSPGQGALLNTEAFF TRBJ1-1 TRBD1 many TRBV4-1
TGTGCCAGCAGCTCACCTAAATCGGGGGCTATCTCCTACGAGCAGTACTTC CASSSPKSGAISYEQYF TRBJ2-7 . many TRBV11-2
TGTGCCAGCAGCTGGCGGGAAAGCACAGATACGCAGTATTTT CASSWRESTDTQYF TRBJ2-3 . many TRBV7-2
TGTGCCAGCAGCGGGGGGGACAGGTGGCAACCGCCCCAGCATTTT CASSGGDRWQPPQHF TRBJ1-5 TRBD1 . TRBV5-6